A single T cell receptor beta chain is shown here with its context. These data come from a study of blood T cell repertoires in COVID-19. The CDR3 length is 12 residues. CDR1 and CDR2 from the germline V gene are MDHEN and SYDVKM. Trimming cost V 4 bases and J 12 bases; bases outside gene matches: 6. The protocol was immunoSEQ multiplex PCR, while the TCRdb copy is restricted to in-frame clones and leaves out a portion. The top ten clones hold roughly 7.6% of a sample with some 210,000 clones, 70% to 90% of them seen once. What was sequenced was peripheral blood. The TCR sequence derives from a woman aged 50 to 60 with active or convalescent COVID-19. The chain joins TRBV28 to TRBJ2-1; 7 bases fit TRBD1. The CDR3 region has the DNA TGTGCCAGCAGTTCGGGGAACAGGGGGCAGTTCTTC. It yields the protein CASSSGNRGQFF.